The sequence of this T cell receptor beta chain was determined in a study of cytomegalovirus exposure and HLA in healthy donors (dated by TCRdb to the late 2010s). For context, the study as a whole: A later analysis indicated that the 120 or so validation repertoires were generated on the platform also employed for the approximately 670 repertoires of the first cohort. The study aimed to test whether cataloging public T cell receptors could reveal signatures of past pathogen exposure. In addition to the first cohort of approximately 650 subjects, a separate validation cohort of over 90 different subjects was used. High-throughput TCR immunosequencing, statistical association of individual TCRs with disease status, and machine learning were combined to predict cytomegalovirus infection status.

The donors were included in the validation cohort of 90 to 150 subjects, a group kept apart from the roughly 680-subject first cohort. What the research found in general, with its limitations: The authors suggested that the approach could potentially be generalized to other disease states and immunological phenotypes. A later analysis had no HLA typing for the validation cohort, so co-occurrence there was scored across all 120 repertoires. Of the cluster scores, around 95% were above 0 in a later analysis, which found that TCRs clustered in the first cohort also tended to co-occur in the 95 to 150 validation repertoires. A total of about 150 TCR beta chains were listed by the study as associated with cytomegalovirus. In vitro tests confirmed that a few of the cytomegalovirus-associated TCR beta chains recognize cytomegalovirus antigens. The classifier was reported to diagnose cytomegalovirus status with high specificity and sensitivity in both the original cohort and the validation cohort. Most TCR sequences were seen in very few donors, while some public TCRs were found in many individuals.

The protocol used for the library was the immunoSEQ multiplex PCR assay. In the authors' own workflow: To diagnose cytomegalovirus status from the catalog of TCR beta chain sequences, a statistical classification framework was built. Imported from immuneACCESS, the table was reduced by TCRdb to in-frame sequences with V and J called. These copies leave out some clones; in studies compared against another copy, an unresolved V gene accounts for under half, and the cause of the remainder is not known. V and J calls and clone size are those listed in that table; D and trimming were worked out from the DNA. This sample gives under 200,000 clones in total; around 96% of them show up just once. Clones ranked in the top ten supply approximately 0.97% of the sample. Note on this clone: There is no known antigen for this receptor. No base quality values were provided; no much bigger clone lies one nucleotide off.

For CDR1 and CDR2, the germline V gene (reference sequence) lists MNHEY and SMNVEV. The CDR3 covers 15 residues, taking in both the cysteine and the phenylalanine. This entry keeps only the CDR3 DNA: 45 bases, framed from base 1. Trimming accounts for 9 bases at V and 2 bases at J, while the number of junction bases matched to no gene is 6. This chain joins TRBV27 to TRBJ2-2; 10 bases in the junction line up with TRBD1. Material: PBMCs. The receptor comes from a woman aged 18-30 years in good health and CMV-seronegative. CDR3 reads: CASIGQGGNTGELFF. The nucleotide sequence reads TGTGCCAGTATAGGACAGGGGGGAAACACCGGGGAGCTGTTTTTT.